The entry below gives a single TCR beta chain sequence along with its context. Only a few counts were recorded for this clone. The antigen it recognizes is unknown. No much larger clonotype is one base removed from it; base qualities were not supplied. The junction shows trimming of 6 bases on V and 11 bases on J, plus 14 bases between the germline ends. Including cysteine and phenylalanine, the CDR3 has 12 amino acids. Kept here is only the CDR3 DNA, which spans 36 bases and is read in frame from base 1. The germline V gene sets CDR1 to SGHTA and CDR2 to FQGTGA. For sequencing of the TCRbeta CDR3 region, genomic DNA was extracted from the sorted cells. TCRbeta CDR3 regions were sequenced using the immunoSEQ Assay. In its TCRdb copy, this immuneACCESS table keeps in-frame sequences only and misses some clones. Where compared with another copy, unresolved V genes explain less than half of these, and the others have no known cause. The sample contains 50,000 to 65,000 clones, around 90% of them found a single time. In total, the top ten clones hold roughly 9.4% of the sample.

This sample is part of a study of OX40 agonist ivuxolimab in advanced cancers. Context from the whole study: The costimulatory receptor OX40 (CD134) was targeted by ivuxolimab, a fully human IgG2 agonistic monoclonal antibody. Intravenous ivuxolimab was administered to patients every 2 weeks at six dose levels: 0.01, 0.1, 0.3, 1.5, 3 and 10 mg/kg. Among the roughly 50 dose-escalation patients, around 19 had hepatocellular carcinoma, about 15 melanoma, 9 renal cell carcinoma and 9 head and neck cancer. In the dose-escalation cohort, more than 80% of patients were male, and the mean age was 60 years with a range of roughly 23 to 79. Prior anti-PD-1, anti-PD-L1 or anti-CTLA-4 therapy was permitted, and about two fifths of dose-escalation patients had received checkpoint inhibitors. Three dose-escalation patients achieved partial responses, one with hepatocellular carcinoma and two with cutaneous melanoma. The purpose of peripheral TCRbeta sequencing was to test whether ivuxolimab changed TCR sequence diversity and led to clonal T-cell expansion. The monotherapy dose-escalation portion (N of about 49 patients) of the phase I ivuxolimab trial is reported in the paper.

Broad study findings and their caveats: The antigen specificity of the peripheral T cells that underwent clonal expansion was not determined. Low levels of normalized T-cell clonal expansion were also seen in some patients who did not respond. At doses of 0.1 to 3.0 mg/kg, clonal expansion of both CD4+ and CD8+ blood T cells was observed from baseline to week 6. After ivuxolimab, CD8+ T cells had more expanded clones than CD4+ T cells on average. Partial responders in the 0.1-3.0 mg/kg groups had among the lowest normalized peripheral clonal expansion, especially among CD8+ T cells.

Patients with a history of autoimmune disease or receiving systemic immunosuppression were excluded from the trial. Peripheral blood for TCR sequencing was collected from all dose cohorts at baseline, on cycle 4 day 1, and on cycle 7 day 1. Samples came from an open-label, multicenter, first-in-human phase I dose-escalation trial of ivuxolimab. Adults with locally advanced or metastatic melanoma, renal cell, hepatocellular, or head and neck squamous cell carcinoma were enrolled in the trial. Before TCR sequencing, CD4+ T cells and CD8+ T cells from peripheral blood were sorted into separate populations.

The source material was CD4+ or CD8+ T cells sorted from blood, sampled in a trial of the OX40 agonist ivuxolimab. The V and J genes are TRBV7-3 and TRBJ1-5; the D gene cannot be named for sure. The sequence was obtained from an adult with an advanced solid tumor such as melanoma, head and neck, liver or kidney cancer. The CDR3 here reads CASSHARSAQHF. The bases read TGTGCCAGCAGTCACGCCCGGTCAGCCCAGCATTTT.